What follows is one T cell receptor (beta chain) and its context. Different DNA sequences within this sample yield the same CDR3. There are 16 residues in the CDR3. J was trimmed by 0 bases and V by 2 bases; bases with no gene match: 7. Germline CDR1 SGHTA, CDR2 FQGNSA. Using immunoSEQ multiplex PCR, the repertoire was profiled, and TCRdb retains in-frame clones only, with some absent. This table holds about 310,000 clones, roughly 90% found once. The entry originates in a study of blood T cell repertoires in COVID-19. This sequence joins TRBV7-2 and TRBJ2-7; 7 nucleotides line up with TRBD2. The specimen sequenced was PBMCs or T cells enriched from blood (not recorded which). The clonotype was recovered from a woman aged 40 to 49 who had recovered from COVID-19. The CDR3 nucleotides are TGTGCCAGCAGCTTAAGAAGCGGGGCCAGCTCCTACGAGCAGTACTTC. It is translated as CASSLRSGASSYEQYF.